The sequence of this T cell receptor beta chain was determined in a study of T cells in localized non-small cell lung cancer. Measured with immunoSEQ multiplex PCR; TCRdb has only the in-frame clones, and not every one. Seen here are more than 40,000 clones, roughly 86% observed once, and the top ten hold 2% to 3%. Whole-study findings and limits: Uninvolved adjacent lung had the highest recorded T cell clonality, with tumor below it.

This clone has just a few counts. As yet, its antigen is unknown. The TCR comes from a man aged 40 to 70 with stage II lung adenocarcinoma. Sample: PBMCs, taken before any cancer treatment.

The CDR3 is CASSFPSRETQYF. The CDR3 nucleotides read TGTGCCAGCAGTTTCCCCTCCCGGGAGACCCAGTACTTC. This chain links TRBV28 with TRBJ2-5; D gene ambiguous. The CDR3 is 13 amino acids. Trimming took off 3 bases at V and 5 bases at J, with 10 bases between the two ends. CDR1 is MDHEN and CDR2 is SYDVKM in the germline V gene. Full variable domain (remainder filled in from reference TRBV28 and TRBJ2-5): DVKVTQSSRYLVKRTGEKVFLECVQDMDHENMFWYRQDPGLGLRLIYFSYDVKMKEKGDIPEGYSVSREKKERFSLILESASTNQTSMYLCASSFPSRETQYFGPGTRLLVL.